This T cell receptor (beta chain) emerged from a study of blood T cell repertoires in COVID-19 (TCRdb year 2020). Looking at the study overall: Collaborator samples came from the United States, Italy and Spain and covered acute and convalescent phases of COVID-19. Samples came from the ongoing ImmuneRACE study (first 160 participants) plus 1,254 subjects from 6 global collaborators. The material from the prospective study consisted of cDNA or gDNA derived from T cells, B-cell-depleted T cells, or PBMCs. A freely available public database, intended as a resource for researchers studying the immune response to SARS-CoV-2, is where the repertoires were released. Where available, HLA class I and class II types were taken from metadata supplied by the sample provider and were not determined by assay-based typing. Deeply sampled blood TCRbeta repertoires from subjects exposed to, actively infected with, or recovered from COVID-19 were included in the dataset. A de-identified subject ID, COVID-19 status, age in years and sex were almost always included in the sample metadata. Summary of the overall study and its limitations: Clinical and demographic metadata were provided uncurated, with the amount varying by source and participant.

To note about this clone: The antigen this receptor binds is unknown. It has no much larger one-base neighbor in the sample; base qualities were not kept.

The immunoSEQ Assay, a bias-controlled multiplex PCR, was used to amplify TCRbeta CDR3 regions from genomic DNA. From the authors' description of their analysis: Within the assay, amplification of reference gene primers was used to estimate how many nucleated cells each sample contained. To quantify the absolute abundance of each unique TCRbeta CDR3 rearrangement, sequence reads were collapsed and filtered. Productive Simpson clonality was computed per sample as the square root of Simpson's diversity index over productive rearrangements. As stored in TCRdb, this immuneACCESS dataset retains in-frame rearrangements with V and J assigned. A fraction of the clones does not appear; measured against another copy, unresolved V genes explain less than half of the discrepancy, and the remainder lacks a known reason. V, J and clone size are taken as reported in that table, and D and trimming were inferred from the DNA itself. This sample has approximately 150,000 clones in its table, and 85% to 90% of those were observed once. In total, the top ten clones hold around 8.4% of the sample.

Based on the germline V gene (reference sequence), the CDR1 and CDR2 sequences are SGHNT and YYREEE. Its CDR3 holds 16 amino acids, cysteine through phenylalanine. Only CDR3 DNA remains: 48 bases, in frame from the first base. V was cut back by 5 bases and J by 8 bases, leaving a gap of 25 bases between them. The collaborating institutions used their own protocols to collect whole blood in K2EDTA tubes. Collaborator samples were shipped for TCRbeta analysis as frozen whole blood, isolated PBMCs, or DNA extracted from either sample type. The sequence was obtained from an older woman with acute or convalescent COVID-19. The V gene is TRBV5-4 and the J gene is TRBJ1-2; TRBD1 is possibly the D segment (5 matching bases). Sample: peripheral blood. CDR3 region: CASRIGGAMEGRGYTF. In nucleotide form, the sequence is TGTGCCAGCAGAATAGGAGGGGCGATGGAGGGTAGGGGCTACACCTTC. Supplemented by the reference TRBV5-4 and TRBJ1-2 proteins around the CDR3, the complete variable domain is ETGVTQSPTHLIKTRGQQVTLRCSSQSGHNTVSWYQQALGQGPQFIFQYYREEENGRGNFPPRFSGLQFPNYSSELNVNALELDDSALYLCASRIGGAMEGRGYTFGSGTRLTVV.